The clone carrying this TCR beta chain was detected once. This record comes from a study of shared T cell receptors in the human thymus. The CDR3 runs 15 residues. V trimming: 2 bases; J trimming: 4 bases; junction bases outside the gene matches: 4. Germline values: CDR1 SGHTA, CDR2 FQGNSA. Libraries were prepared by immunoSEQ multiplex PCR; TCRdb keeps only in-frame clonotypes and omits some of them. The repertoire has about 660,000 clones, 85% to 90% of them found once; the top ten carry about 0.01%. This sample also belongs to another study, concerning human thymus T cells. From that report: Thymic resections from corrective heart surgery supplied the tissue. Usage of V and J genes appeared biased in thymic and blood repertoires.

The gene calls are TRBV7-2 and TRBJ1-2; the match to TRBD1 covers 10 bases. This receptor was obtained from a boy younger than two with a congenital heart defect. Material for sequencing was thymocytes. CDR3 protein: CASSLKGTGVYGYTF. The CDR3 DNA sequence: TGTGCCAGCAGCTTAAAAGGGACAGGGGTCTATGGCTACACCTTC.